This passage covers 14 T cell receptor beta chains from one sample sequenced in a study of regulatory T cells in long-lasting Graves disease. Regarding time point: newly diagnosed GD, antithyroid drugs for less than 3 months. PBMC RNA was the source of the TCR library. In building TCR beta libraries, iRepertoire HTBI primers were used together with Arm-PCR of CDR3 regions. A single record per CDR3 protein comes from TCRdb applying MiXCR to the multiplex PCR reads. Among roughly 510,000 distinct CDR3 sequences listed, about 16% were seen once. These data were also filed under a second study, of T cells in Graves' hyperthyroidism and ophthalmopathy.

This material consisted of peripheral blood mononuclear cells (PBMCs), taken at new diagnosis, from a patient treated with antithyroid drugs. The origin of the receptors is a man between 18 and 29 years old with Graves disease.

This clonotype has ten or more counts. The rearrangement uses TRBV6-1 and TRBJ2-1; tentatively, D is TRBD2 (6 bases). Germline CDR1 MNHNS, CDR2 SASEGT. This CDR3 has 15 amino acids. V shed 2 bases and J shed 9 bases, with 17 bases lying between them. As DNA, the CDR3 is TGTGCCAGCAGTGAACAGGGAAGCGGGTCTACTGAGCAGTTCTTC. Amino acids: CASSEQGSGSTEQFF.

The chain has TRBV19 and TRBJ1-2; 7 bases are a match to TRBD1. V lost 6 bases and J lost 2; bases outside the gene matches: 6. Germline CDR1 and CDR2: LNHDA and SQIVND (reference sequence). The CDR3 has 14 residues. In DNA form, the CDR3 reads TGTGCCAGTAGCAGAGGGGGCGCCAACTATGGCTACACCTTC. It is translated as CASSRGGANYGYTF.

This chain uses TRBV9 with TRBJ2-7; 10 bases match TRBD1. The CDR3 is 15 residues long. Germline V gene lookup returns CDR1 SGDLS and CDR2 YYNGEE. V shed 4 bases and J 3 bases; nucleotides not matched to a gene: 7. The CDR3 is CASSTGTGDGYEQYF. CDR3 sequence (DNA): TGTGCCAGCAGCACCGGGACAGGGGACGGCTACGAGCAGTACTTC.

This clonotype was seen at least ten times. The CDR3 nucleotides are TGTGCCAGCTCACCGGCGGGGGACATAAAAAGTAAACTGTTTTTT. It translates to CASSPAGDIKSKLFF. V usage is TRBV18 and J usage is TRBJ1-4, with D maybe TRBD1 (6 bases). The CDR3 has 15 amino acids. Trimming shortened V by 3 bases and J by 11 bases, and 19 bases separated the two germline ends. CDR1 is KGHSH and CDR2 is LQKENI in the germline V gene.

Regarding this clonotype: Given a much more abundant clone one base away, this may be a read error. This likely comes from a read error, as the CDR3 has no conserved phenylalanine or tryptophan at its end. This sequence joins TRBV7-8 and TRBJ2-7; the match to TRBD1 covers 11 bases. In germline, CDR1 is SGHVS, CDR2 FQNEAQ. The V segment lost 5 bases and the J segment 3 bases; nucleotides outside the gene matches: 6. The CDR3 sequence is 15 residues long. The CDR3 DNA reads as TGTGCCAGCAGCACCCGGACAGGGGGCGTCTACGAGCAGTACCTC. This gives the protein CASSTRTGGVYEQYL.

This chain links TRBV29-1 with TRBJ1-2; a possible D gene is TRBD1 (6 bases). With 6 bases removed from V and 7 bases from J, the gap between germline ends came to 12 bases. Germline assignment: CDR1 SQVTM and CDR2 ANQGSEA. CDR3 length equals 11 residues. The chain's CDR3 is CSVGGQGGYTF. CDR3 DNA: TGCAGCGTGGGGGGGCAGGGTGGCTACACCTTC.

This clonotype was seen ten or more times. This sequence joins TRBV4-1 and TRBJ2-7, with D perhaps TRBD2 (6 bases). The germline gives CDR1 MGHRA, CDR2 YSYEKL. V lost 0 bases, J lost 2 bases, and 11 bases lay in between. The CDR3 is 15 amino acids. In DNA form, the CDR3 reads TGCGCCAGCAGCCAAGAACGGGGGTGGACCTACGAGCAGTACTTC. Residues: CASSQERGWTYEQYF.

In its sample, this clonotype was seen a few times. The chain recombines TRBV11-2 with TRBJ2-1; D is uncertain. The V gene lost 0 bases and the J gene lost 7 bases, with 10 bases spanning the gap. The CDR3 totals 14 residues. Per the germline V gene, CDR1 is SGHAT and CDR2 is FQNNGV. The CDR3 loop is CASSLDTATNEQFF. The CDR3 DNA follows: TGTGCCAGCAGCTTAGACACGGCTACAAATGAGCAGTTCTTC.

This clonotype appeared many times. For the CDR3, the DNA is TGTGCCAGCAGTTCACCCCCGGGCACCTATGGCTACACCTTC. As protein: CASSSPPGTYGYTF. The chain combines TRBV28 with TRBJ1-2; D is unresolved. Looked up from germline, CDR1 is MDHEN and CDR2 is SYDVKM. Trimming pared 4 bases from V and 4 bases from J, leaving 13 bases between. The CDR3 runs to 14 residues.

This clonotype was seen many times. CDR3 amino acids: CASSPLAGDAYNEQFF. The CDR3 DNA follows: TGTGCCAGCAGCCCCCTAGCGGGAGATGCCTACAATGAGCAGTTCTTC. This rearrangement joins TRBV11-2 to TRBJ2-1; 10 bases match TRBD2. Trimming at V came to 5 bases and at J to 2 bases, leaving 6 bases not matched to a gene. Per the germline V gene, CDR1 is SGHAT and CDR2 is FQNNGV. The CDR3 is 16 residues long. Looking up the rest from reference TRBV11-2 and TRBJ2-1 gives the full variable domain: EAGVAQSPRYKIIEKRQSVAFWCNPISGHATLYWYQQILGQGPKLLIQFQNNGVVDDSQLPKDRFSAERLKGVDSTLKIQPAKLEDSAVYLCASSPLAGDAYNEQFFGPGTRLTVL.

This clonotype was counted a few times. The CDR3 reads CASSLVGPNSPLHF. For the CDR3, the DNA is TGTGCCAGCAGCTTAGTGGGGCCAAATTCACCCCTCCACTTT. The chain joins TRBV11-2 to TRBJ1-6, with a tentative D call TRBD1 (5 bases). Germline-derived CDR1 and CDR2 are SGHAT and FQNNGV. This CDR3 has 14 residues. V lost 1 base and J lost 7, with 8 bases in between.

V gene TRBV20-1 combines with J gene TRBJ2-3, with D unresolved. Trimming stripped 5 bases from V and 0 bases from J, with 18 bases between. The CDR3 totals 16 residues. CDR1 and CDR2 from the germline V gene are DFQATT and SNEGSKA (reference sequence). The CDR3 nucleotides are TGCAGTGCTCCGCCGGCCAACACCCTTAGCACAGATACGCAGTATTTT. It specifies CSAPPANTLSTDTQYF.

The chain uses TRBV11-3 and TRBJ2-1, with 11 bases fitting TRBD2. The CDR3 sequence is 15 residues long. In germline, CDR1 is SGHNT, CDR2 YENEEA. With V trimmed by 0 bases and J by 7 bases, 2 bases remained unmatched. The CDR3 nucleotides read TGTGCCAGCAGCTTAGATGTAGCGGGAGGGAATGAGCAGTTCTTC. This translates into CASSLDVAGGNEQFF.

The V call is TRBV2, the J call TRBJ2-7; no reliable D call. CDR3 length equals 10 residues. Trimming removed 10 bases at V and 2 bases at J, with 6 bases between. Germline V gene sequence: CDR1 SNHLY, CDR2 FYNNEI. CDR3 bases: TGTGCCAACCCCCCCTACGAGCAGTACTTC. It yields the protein CANPPYEQYF.